Presented here are 4 T cell receptor beta chains from one specimen sequenced in a study of cytomegalovirus exposure and HLA in healthy donors (dated by TCRdb to about 2017). Library generation was performed with the immunoSEQ multiplex PCR assay. For the multiplex PCR, a mixture combining 60 forward primers for TCR Vbeta segments and 13 reverse primers for TCR Jbeta segments was used. The clones in this table, taken by TCRdb from immuneACCESS, are in-frame only. Not every clone is retained; where verified, under half of the shortfall comes from an unresolved V gene, and the cause of the rest is unknown. Across this sample there are roughly 61,000 clones, with approximately 80% seen only once. The ten largest clones capture nearly 6% of the sample. The sample was PBMCs. The source is a male donor in good health and CMV-seronegative.

This clone was detected a few times. The chain uses TRBV9 and TRBJ1-2; D unclear. Trimming pared 0 bases from V and 1 base from J, leaving 4 bases between. The CDR3 covers 13 residues. Per germline, CDR1 SGDLS and CDR2 YYNGEE. CDR3 protein: CASSVAHNYGYTF. The CDR3, as DNA: TGTGCCAGCAGCGTAGCCCATAACTATGGCTACACCTTC.

This clone is a singleton in its sample. The chain couples TRBV19 to TRBJ1-5; 7 bases fit TRBD1. This CDR3 is built from 15 residues. The V and J ends lost 4 bases and 3 bases, in that order; junction bases with no gene match: 6. Germline lookup yields CDR1 LNHDA and CDR2 SQIVND (reference sequence). CDR3 sequence (DNA): TGTGCCAGTAGTAAGGAGGGACAGCCCAATCAGCCCCAGCATTTT. Translation gives CASSKEGQPNQPQHF.

The V and J genes are TRBV11-2 and TRBJ1-4; D may be TRBD1 (6 bases). Germline CDR1 reads SGHAT; CDR2 reads FQNNGV. This CDR3 has 14 residues. Deletions cut 6 bases from V and 3 bases from J, with 11 bases between. The CDR3 coding sequence is TGTGCCAGCAGGACGGGGGGGCCTAATGAAAAACTGTTTTTT. This gives the protein CASRTGGPNEKLFF.

DNA for the CDR3: TGTGCCAGCAGCCAAGAAATCGGCAGGCTCCTCTTTGAAGCTTTCTTT. Translating it yields CASSQEIGRLLFEAFF. The chain carries TRBV4-2 and TRBJ1-1; D call uncertain. The CDR3 consists of 16 residues. V dropped 0 bases and J dropped 7 bases, with 18 bases sitting between them. Germline V gene lookup returns CDR1 LGHNA and CDR2 YNFKEQ.